A selection of T cell receptor beta chains follows, all from one sample in a study of CD8+CD57+ T cells in acquired aplastic anemia. TCRdb reprocessed the reads via MiXCR and lists one record per CDR3 protein. The sample lists about 220,000 distinct CDR3 sequences, about 37% seen once, with about 1.1% in the top ten. Sequencing was performed on sorted CD4+, CD8+, or CD8+CD57+ T cells (not recorded which) from PBMCs. All receptors derive from a human donor in good health, serving as a control. The CDR3 runs from the conserved cysteine through the conserved F or W. A D gene is named only where the DNA matches it firmly.

J | V | D | length | CDR3
TRBJ1-3 | TRBV7-9 | . | 15 | CASSRRLSSGNTIYF
TRBJ2-1 | TRBV10-3 | . | 15 | CASSPVGDGYNEQFF
TRBJ1-5 | TRBV19 | . | 16 | CASSTYPIAGIGTTHF
TRBJ2-7 | TRBV2 | . | 18 | CASSPPIITPLRSYEQYF
TRBJ1-2 | TRBV19 | TRBD1 | 14 | CASSTGDRYYGYTF
TRBJ1-6 | TRBV5-6 | . | 12 | CASSISDSPLHF
TRBJ1-6 | TRBV12-3/TRBV12-4 | TRBD1 | 19 | CASSLMPVFGTAQYSPLHF
TRBJ2-5 | TRBV10-1 | TRBD2 | 15 | CANSESAGGLETQYF
TRBJ2-7 | TRBV10-2 | . | 12 | CASSEPTYEQYF
TRBJ1-2 | TRBV20-1 | . | 14 | CSAETSGANYGYTF
TRBJ1-1 | TRBV5-1 | TRBD1 | 15 | CASSLQGAANTEAFF
TRBJ2-7 | TRBV11-2 | TRBD2 | 16 | CASSTSTSGGVYEQYF
TRBJ2-7 | TRBV7-8 | TRBD2 | 16 | CASSLVAGAGTYEQYF
TRBJ2-2 | TRBV7-3 | TRBD1 | 15 | CASSRGGPVAGELFF
TRBJ2-5 | TRBV10-3 | TRBD2 | 15 | CAISTSSGDQETQYF
TRBJ2-1 | TRBV20-1 | . | 13 | CSAAPGSYNEQFF
. | TRBV5-1 | . | 16 | CASSMAGSHSGNTIYF
TRBJ2-5 | TRBV5-1 | TRBD2 | 17 | CASSLVSGISDQETQYF
TRBJ2-3 | TRBV24-1 | TRBD2 | 12 | CATSAGGTSGSF
TRBJ2-2 | TRBV5-4 | . | 16 | CASSGGQGGYTGELFF
TRBJ1-4 | TRBV20-1 | . | 14 | CSARDVSGDEKLFF
TRBJ2-5 | TRBV15 | . | 15 | CATSTGRGWPETQYF
TRBJ2-7 | TRBV30 | TRBD1 | 16 | CAWINPRDRGIYEQYF
TRBJ1-1 | TRBV25-1 | . | 13 | CASRTTRGTEAFF
TRBJ1-5 | TRBV10-3 | . | 14 | CAIRAHGSQETQHF
TRBJ1-2 | TRBV25-1 | TRBD1 | 13 | CASSEGTADGYTF
TRBJ2-7 | TRBV10-1 | TRBD1 | 14 | CASSGPGQYYEQYF
TRBJ2-5 | TRBV7-2 | . | 15 | CASSLVWGAHETQYF
TRBJ2-3 | TRBV6-1 | TRBD2 | 16 | CAGSGGLAGGTDTQYF
TRBJ2-6 | TRBV29-1 | . | 15 | CSAPARTVGTNVLTF
TRBJ2-7 | TRBV5-1 | TRBD1 | 15 | CASSLTGTDNYEQYF
TRBJ1-2 | TRBV29-1 | . | 15 | CSTGHSPFGRGGYTF
TRBJ2-7 | TRBV20-1 | TRBD2 | 12 | CSASSLAGEQYF
TRBJ2-3 | TRBV11-1 | . | 16 | CASSSPPGKGVDTQYF
TRBJ1-5 | TRBV2 | TRBD1 | 16 | CASSGTGGRSNQPQHF
TRBJ2-7 | TRBV6-1 | . | 14 | CASSPTSAGAEQYF
TRBJ1-2 | TRBV20-1 | TRBD1 | 12 | CSPNRGVDGYTF
TRBJ2-2 | TRBV19 | TRBD2 | 15 | CASSISGRSVGELFF
TRBJ2-3 | TRBV15 | TRBD1 | 18 | CATSRDRTGTGHTDTQYF
TRBJ2-1 | TRBV4-2 | . | 16 | CASSPTDRRIYNEQFF
TRBJ1-1 | TRBV3-1 | . | 14 | CASSRQRGDTEAFF
TRBJ2-1 | TRBV5-1 | TRBD1 | 13 | CASKGQGYNEQFF
TRBJ2-3 | TRBV2 | TRBD2 | 15 | CASSVTGGWTDTQYF
TRBJ1-1 | TRBV2 | . | 11 | CASGAGPQAFF
TRBJ2-7 | TRBV4-1 | TRBD2 | 15 | CASSQVSGREYEQYF
TRBJ2-6 | TRBV29-1 | . | 11 | CSVEDWTAEAF
TRBJ1-1 | TRBV12-3/TRBV12-4 | . | 13 | CASSFGEDTEAFF